A selection of T cell receptor beta chains follows, all from one sample in a study of T cells in tuberculosis. The method was immunoSEQ multiplex PCR; TCRdb's version includes in-frame clones alone and lacks a portion of them. The sample carries around 39,000 clones, about 94% recorded once. The sequenced sample consisted of PBMCs. The receptors derive from a donor aged 10-29 years with latent tuberculosis or without tuberculosis infection. CDR3s include the opening cysteine and the closing phenylalanine or tryptophan. The D gene is left open where the match is weak. Part of the rows lack a size; the others show once, few, many or a class for expanded clones.

V: TRBV5-8
J: TRBJ1-2
size: -
D: TRBD1
DNA: TGTGCCAGCAGCCTACAGGACAGGGGGCTTTATGGCTACACCTTC
CDR3: CASSLQDRGLYGYTF

V: TRBV7-8
J: TRBJ1-3
size: -
D: -
DNA: TGTGCCAGCAGCCCTCTAAACTCTGGAAACACCATATATTTT
CDR3: CASSPLNSGNTIYF

V: TRBV6-5
J: TRBJ1-5
size: -
D: -
DNA: TGTGCCAGCAGTAGGACAGTCAATAGCAATCAGCCCCAGCATTTT
CDR3: CASSRTVNSNQPQHF

V: TRBV5-6
J: TRBJ2-7
size: -
D: TRBD1
DNA: TGTGCCAGCAGCTTAAATACGGGACAGGGGTCCTACGAGCAGTACTTC
CDR3: CASSLNTGQGSYEQYF

V: TRBV5-1
J: TRBJ1-5
size: once
D: -
DNA: TGCGCCAGCAGCCCCGGGTCGTTTAGCAATCAGCCCCAGCATTTT
CDR3: CASSPGSFSNQPQHF

V: TRBV4-3
J: TRBJ2-3
size: -
D: -
DNA: TGCGCCAGCAGCCAAGCGACTCCTAGCACAGATACGCAGTATTTT
CDR3: CASSQATPSTDTQYF

V: TRBV30
J: TRBJ1-5
size: -
D: TRBD1
DNA: TGTGCCTGGAGCCCTGGGACAGGGTCTCAGCCCCAGCATTTT
CDR3: CAWSPGTGSQPQHF

V: TRBV7-6
J: TRBJ2-1
size: -
D: -
DNA: TGTGCCAGCAGCCTAGACTCCAATGAGCAGTTCTTC
CDR3: CASSLDSNEQFF

V: TRBV14
J: TRBJ2-1
size: -
D: -
DNA: TGTGCCAGCAGCCAAGGACCAGGGAATGAGCAGTTCTTC
CDR3: CASSQGPGNEQFF

V: TRBV2
J: TRBJ1-5
size: -
D: TRBD1
DNA: TGTGCCAGCGGGGGGCACGGGGACAGCATGGGGTATCAGCCCCAGCATTTT
CDR3: CASGGHGDSMGYQPQHF

V: TRBV30
J: TRBJ2-7
size: -
D: -
DNA: TGTGCCTGGAGTGTTCAGGGAGGCTACGAGCAGTACTTC
CDR3: CAWSVQGGYEQYF

V: TRBV29-1
J: TRBJ2-7
size: once
D: TRBD2
DNA: TGCAGCGTTTTTGGCGGGGGGGCTTACGAGCAGTACTTC
CDR3: CSVFGGGAYEQYF

V: TRBV7-3
J: TRBJ1-2
size: -
D: -
DNA: TGTGCCAGCAGCTTACACGACTCCTATGGCTACACCTTC
CDR3: CASSLHDSYGYTF

V: TRBV4-1
J: TRBJ1-1
size: once
D: TRBD1
DNA: TGCGCCAGCAGCCAAGAGGGCACAGGGGGGGCGGCTGAAGCTTTCTTT
CDR3: CASSQEGTGGAAEAFF

V: TRBV14
J: TRBJ2-6
size: -
D: TRBD1
DNA: TGTGCCAGCAGCCAGATCCCGGGACAGGGGTACTCTGGGGCCAACGTCCTGACTTTC
CDR3: CASSQIPGQGYSGANVLTF

V: TRBV5-6
J: TRBJ1-5
size: -
D: -
DNA: TGTGCCAGCAGCTTGTCCAGGGGCTATCAGCCCCAGCATTTT
CDR3: CASSLSRGYQPQHF

V: TRBV29-1
J: TRBJ2-7
size: once
D: TRBD1
DNA: TGCAGCGTTGAGTCCCGGGACAGGGGGCCATGGGAGCAGTACTTC
CDR3: CSVESRDRGPWEQYF

V: TRBV2
J: TRBJ1-1
size: -
D: -
DNA: TGTGCCAGCATTATAAGCAGGGCCTTGAGGAACACTGAAGCTTTCTTT
CDR3: CASIISRALRNTEAFF

V: TRBV30
J: TRBJ2-7
size: -
D: TRBD1
DNA: TGTGCCTGGAGTGTTGGGGGGACAGGGGATCGGGAGCAGTACTTC
CDR3: CAWSVGGTGDREQYF

V: TRBV27
J: TRBJ2-3
size: -
D: -
DNA: TGTGCCAGCAGTTCCAGCGGAGCAGGCCCAGATACGCAGTATTTT
CDR3: CASSSSGAGPDTQYF

V: TRBV9
J: TRBJ2-7
size: -
D: TRBD1
DNA: TGTGCCAGCAGCGTAGGGGGACAGGGGTCCGAGCAGTACTTC
CDR3: CASSVGGQGSEQYF

V: TRBV27
J: TRBJ2-7
size: -
D: TRBD1
DNA: TGTGCCAGCACCGGACCGGGACAGGGGGCTCTCGAGCAGTACTTC
CDR3: CASTGPGQGALEQYF

V: TRBV7-2
J: TRBJ1-2
size: -
D: -
DNA: TGTGCCAGCAGCTTAGGCGAGATGATCTATGGCTACACCTTC
CDR3: CASSLGEMIYGYTF

V: TRBV7-6
J: TRBJ1-1
size: -
D: -
DNA: TGTGCCAGCAGCTTAGCGCGGGCGAACACTGAAGCTTTCTTT
CDR3: CASSLARANTEAFF

V: TRBV6-4
J: TRBJ1-2
size: -
D: TRBD1
DNA: TGTGCCAGCAGCGAGGGGACAGGGGCCAATGGCTACACCTTC
CDR3: CASSEGTGANGYTF

V: TRBV6-1
J: TRBJ1-1
size: -
D: -
DNA: TGTGCCAGCAGTGAATCTACCGCGAACACTGAAGCTTTCTTT
CDR3: CASSESTANTEAFF

V: TRBV10-3
J: TRBJ2-7
size: once
D: TRBD1
DNA: TGTGCCATCAGTGAGTCTTTGAGGGGGCTATCCGAGCAGTACTTC
CDR3: CAISESLRGLSEQYF

V: TRBV7-3
J: TRBJ2-3
size: -
D: -
DNA: TGTGCCAGCAGCTTAATAAGCGCAGGCACAGATACGCAGTATTTT
CDR3: CASSLISAGTDTQYF

V: TRBV20-1
J: TRBJ1-4
size: -
D: -
DNA: TGCAGTCGACAAGCTAATGAAAAACTGTTTTTT
CDR3: CSRQANEKLFF

V: TRBV4-1
J: TRBJ1-2
size: -
D: -
DNA: TGCGCCAGCAGCCAAGTGGTAGGACTCGCCAGCTATGGCTACACCTTC
CDR3: CASSQVVGLASYGYTF

V: TRBV30
J: TRBJ2-7
size: -
D: -
DNA: TGTGCCTGGGGTGCCAGGGGAGGGTTCGACGAGCAGTACTTC
CDR3: CAWGARGGFDEQYF

V: TRBV13
J: TRBJ2-7
size: -
D: TRBD1
DNA: TGTGCCAGCAGCACCAGACAGGGCGCACCCTACGAGCAGTACTTC
CDR3: CASSTRQGAPYEQYF

V: TRBV23-1
J: TRBJ1-1
size: -
D: -
DNA: TGCGCCAGCAGTCAATCGTTCCAAGGGGGTGATCGGAACACTGAAGCTTTCTTT
CDR3: CASSQSFQGGDRNTEAFF

V: TRBV25-1
J: TRBJ1-2
size: once
D: -
DNA: TGTGCCAGCAGGGGGCAGATCTTCTACGGTGGCTACACCTTC
CDR3: CASRGQIFYGGYTF

V: TRBV6-1
J: TRBJ1-3
size: -
D: -
DNA: TGTGCCAGCAGTGAAGATCGGGGTCCTGGAAACACCATATATTTT
CDR3: CASSEDRGPGNTIYF

V: TRBV25-1
J: TRBJ2-7
size: -
D: TRBD1
DNA: TGTGCCAGCAGTGAAAGTCTAGGGGGCAGGTACGAGCAGTACTTC
CDR3: CASSESLGGRYEQYF

V: TRBV5-1
J: TRBJ2-7
size: -
D: TRBD1
DNA: TGCGCCAGCAGCCCCACACCCGGGACAGGGACCTCCTACGAGCAGTACTTC
CDR3: CASSPTPGTGTSYEQYF

V: TRBV5-1
J: TRBJ1-2
size: -
D: TRBD1
DNA: TGCGCCAGCAGCTTGGGACAGGGGCTCTATGGCTACACCTTC
CDR3: CASSLGQGLYGYTF

V: TRBV7-9
J: TRBJ2-1
size: -
D: -
DNA: TGTGCCAGCAGCTCGCCTAGCGACTACAAATTTACCGCCGGCAATGAGCAGTTCTTC
CDR3: CASSSPSDYKFTAGNEQFF

V: TRBV27
J: TRBJ2-7
size: -
D: TRBD2
DNA: TGTGCCAGCAGTCTTTCACTAGCGGGGGACTACGAGCAGTACTTC
CDR3: CASSLSLAGDYEQYF

V: TRBV19
J: TRBJ1-2
size: -
D: TRBD1
DNA: TGTGCCAGCTTTCCGGGACAGGGGTCTTATGGCTACACCTTC
CDR3: CASFPGQGSYGYTF

V: TRBV2
J: TRBJ2-5
size: -
D: TRBD2
DNA: TGTGCCAGCAAAATGAGGTTACTAGCGGGGGGAGAGACCCAGTACTTC
CDR3: CASKMRLLAGGETQYF

V: TRBV19
J: TRBJ2-3
size: -
D: TRBD2
DNA: TGTGCCAGTAGTATACTAGCGGGGAGATCCCGCACAGATACGCAGTATTTT
CDR3: CASSILAGRSRTDTQYF

V: TRBV27
J: TRBJ1-2
size: -
D: -
DNA: TGTGCCAGCACCCCAACGGGGGACTACTATGGCTACACCTTC
CDR3: CASTPTGDYYGYTF

V: TRBV30
J: TRBJ1-2
size: once
D: -
DNA: TGTGCCTGGAGTGTCCAGGGAAAGTATGGCTACACCTTC
CDR3: CAWSVQGKYGYTF

V: TRBV5-1
J: TRBJ1-1
size: -
D: -
DNA: TGCGCCAGCAGCCCCCCGCAGGGGAACACTGAAGCTTTCTTT
CDR3: CASSPPQGNTEAFF

V: TRBV5-1
J: TRBJ1-1
size: -
D: -
DNA: TGCGCCAGCAGCACCGGACTGTCTAACGCTGAAGCTTTCTTT
CDR3: CASSTGLSNAEAFF

V: TRBV7-2
J: TRBJ1-2
size: -
D: -
DNA: TGTGCCAGCAGCTTAGATGTTCGGGGGGCGTATGATGGCTACACCTTC
CDR3: CASSLDVRGAYDGYTF

V: TRBV7-3
J: TRBJ1-2
size: -
D: TRBD1
DNA: TGTGCCAGCAGCTTAAAAGATATGATTATGGGACAGGGGGCGGCTGGCTACACCTTC
CDR3: CASSLKDMIMGQGAAGYTF

V: TRBV9
J: TRBJ1-2
size: -
D: -
DNA: TGTGCCAGCAGAGGAGACTATGGCTACACCTTC
CDR3: CASRGDYGYTF

V: TRBV30
J: TRBJ1-2
size: -
D: -
DNA: TGTGCCTGGAGTTGGGGGGATTCAAACTATGGCTACACCTTC
CDR3: CAWSWGDSNYGYTF

V: TRBV11-2
J: TRBJ2-7
size: -
D: TRBD2
DNA: TGTGCCAGCAGCTTAGCCCTTGGACTAGCGGGGAGTAACGAGCAGTACTTC
CDR3: CASSLALGLAGSNEQYF

V: TRBV20-1
J: TRBJ1-2
size: -
D: -
DNA: TGCAGTGCTCCCCTCGGGTATGGCTACACCTTC
CDR3: CSAPLGYGYTF

V: TRBV30
J: TRBJ1-6
size: once
D: -
DNA: TGTGCCTGGGGACAAAATAATTCACCCCTCCACTTT
CDR3: CAWGQNNSPLHF